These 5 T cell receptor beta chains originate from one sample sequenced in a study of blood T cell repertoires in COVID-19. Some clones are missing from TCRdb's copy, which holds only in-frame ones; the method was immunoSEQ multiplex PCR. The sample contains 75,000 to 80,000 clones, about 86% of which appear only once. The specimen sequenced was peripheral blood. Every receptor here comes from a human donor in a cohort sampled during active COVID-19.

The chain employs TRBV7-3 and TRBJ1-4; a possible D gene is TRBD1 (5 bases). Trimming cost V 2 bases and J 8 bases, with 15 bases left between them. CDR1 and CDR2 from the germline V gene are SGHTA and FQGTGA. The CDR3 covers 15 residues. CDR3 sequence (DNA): TGTGCCAGCAGCTTAGGGGCAGGATCCGGGGAAAAACTGTTTTTT. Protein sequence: CASSLGAGSGEKLFF.

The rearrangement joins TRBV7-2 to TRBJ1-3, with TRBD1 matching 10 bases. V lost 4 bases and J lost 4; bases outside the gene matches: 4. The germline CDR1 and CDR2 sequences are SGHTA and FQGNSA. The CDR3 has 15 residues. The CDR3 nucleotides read TGTGCCAGCAGCTCCCGGGACAGGGGAGGAAACACCATATATTTT. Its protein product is CASSSRDRGGNTIYF.

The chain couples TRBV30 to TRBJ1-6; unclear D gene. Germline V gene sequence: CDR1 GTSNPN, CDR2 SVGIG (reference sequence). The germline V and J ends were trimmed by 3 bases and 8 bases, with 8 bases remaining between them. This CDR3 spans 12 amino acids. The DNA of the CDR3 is TGTGCCTGGAGCGTCCGAGATTCACCCCTCCACTTT. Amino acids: CAWSVRDSPLHF.

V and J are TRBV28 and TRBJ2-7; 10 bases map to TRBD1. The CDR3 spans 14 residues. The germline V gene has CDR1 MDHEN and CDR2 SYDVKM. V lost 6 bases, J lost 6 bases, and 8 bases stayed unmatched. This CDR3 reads CASSPGTGAREQYF. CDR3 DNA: TGTGCCAGCAGCCCCGGGACAGGGGCACGCGAGCAGTACTTC.

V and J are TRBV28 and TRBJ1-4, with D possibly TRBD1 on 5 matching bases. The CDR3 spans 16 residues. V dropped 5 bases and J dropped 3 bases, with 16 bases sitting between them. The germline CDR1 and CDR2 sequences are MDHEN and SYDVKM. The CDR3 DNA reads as TGTGCCAGCAGTCCGGATCGACAGACTTCTAATGAAAAACTGTTTTTT. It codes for CASSPDRQTSNEKLFF. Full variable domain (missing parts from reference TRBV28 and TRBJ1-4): DVKVTQSSRYLVKRTGEKVFLECVQDMDHENMFWYRQDPGLGLRLIYFSYDVKMKEKGDIPEGYSVSREKKERFSLILESASTNQTSMYLCASSPDRQTSNEKLFFGSGTQLSVL.